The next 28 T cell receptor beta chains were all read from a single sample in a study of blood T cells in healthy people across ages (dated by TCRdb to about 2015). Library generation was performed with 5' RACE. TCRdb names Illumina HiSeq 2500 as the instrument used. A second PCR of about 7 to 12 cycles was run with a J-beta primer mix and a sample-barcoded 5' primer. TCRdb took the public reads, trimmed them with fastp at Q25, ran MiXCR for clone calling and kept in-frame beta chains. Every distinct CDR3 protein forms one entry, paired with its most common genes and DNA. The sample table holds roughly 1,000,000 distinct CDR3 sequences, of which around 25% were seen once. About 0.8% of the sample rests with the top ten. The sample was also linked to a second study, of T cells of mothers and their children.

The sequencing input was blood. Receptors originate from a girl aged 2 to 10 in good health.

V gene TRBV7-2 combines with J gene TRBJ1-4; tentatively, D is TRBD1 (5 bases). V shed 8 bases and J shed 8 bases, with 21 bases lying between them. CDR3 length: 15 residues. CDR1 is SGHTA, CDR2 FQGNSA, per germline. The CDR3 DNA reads TGTGCCAGCGGAGCAAAGGCGGGGGAGCGGGAAAAACTGTTTTTT. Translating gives CASGAKAGEREKLFF.

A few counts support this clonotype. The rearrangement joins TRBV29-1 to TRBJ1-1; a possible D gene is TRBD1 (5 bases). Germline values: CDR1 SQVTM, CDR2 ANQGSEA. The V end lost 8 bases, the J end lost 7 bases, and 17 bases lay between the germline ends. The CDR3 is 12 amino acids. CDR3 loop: CSRRDGFGEAFF. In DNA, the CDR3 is TGCAGCCGGCGGGACGGGTTTGGTGAAGCTTTCTTT. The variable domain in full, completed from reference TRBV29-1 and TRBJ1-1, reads SAVISQKPSRDICQRGTSLTIQCQVDSQVTMMFWYRQQPGQSLTLIATANQGSEATYESGFVIDKFPISRPNLTFSTLTVSNMSPEDSSIYLCSRRDGFGEAFFGQGTRLTVV.

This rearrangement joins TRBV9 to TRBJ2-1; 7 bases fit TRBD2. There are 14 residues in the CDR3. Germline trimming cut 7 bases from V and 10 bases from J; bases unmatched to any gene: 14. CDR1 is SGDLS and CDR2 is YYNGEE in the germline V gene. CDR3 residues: CASSPRLAMGEQFF. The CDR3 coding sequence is TGTGCCAGCTCGCCCAGACTAGCAATGGGGGAGCAGTTCTTC.

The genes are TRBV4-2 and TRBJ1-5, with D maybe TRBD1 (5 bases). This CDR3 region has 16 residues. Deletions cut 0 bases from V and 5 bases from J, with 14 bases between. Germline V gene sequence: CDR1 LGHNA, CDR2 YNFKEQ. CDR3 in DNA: TGTGCCAGCAGCCAAGAAAAGGGGTTTCCTTATCAGCCCCAGCATTTT. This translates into CASSQEKGFPYQPQHF.

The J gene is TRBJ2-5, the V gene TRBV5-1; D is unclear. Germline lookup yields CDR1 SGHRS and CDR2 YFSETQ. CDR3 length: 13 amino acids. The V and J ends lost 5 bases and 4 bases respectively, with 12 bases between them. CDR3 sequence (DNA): TGCGCCAGCAGTTATATAGAAGGAGAGACCCAGTACTTC. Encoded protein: CASSYIEGETQYF.

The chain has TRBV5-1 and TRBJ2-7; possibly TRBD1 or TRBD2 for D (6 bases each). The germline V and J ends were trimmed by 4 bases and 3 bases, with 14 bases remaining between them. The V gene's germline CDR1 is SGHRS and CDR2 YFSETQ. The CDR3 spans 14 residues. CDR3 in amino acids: CASSPGDTSYEQYF. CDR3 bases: TGCGCCAGCAGCCCGGGGGACACCAGCTACGAGCAGTACTTC.

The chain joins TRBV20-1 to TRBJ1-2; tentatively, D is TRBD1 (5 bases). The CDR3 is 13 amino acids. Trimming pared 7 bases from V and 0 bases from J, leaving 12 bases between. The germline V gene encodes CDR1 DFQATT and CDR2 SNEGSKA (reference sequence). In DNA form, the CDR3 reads TGCAGTGTATTGGGGCCGGCTAACTATGGCTACACCTTC. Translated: CSVLGPANYGYTF.

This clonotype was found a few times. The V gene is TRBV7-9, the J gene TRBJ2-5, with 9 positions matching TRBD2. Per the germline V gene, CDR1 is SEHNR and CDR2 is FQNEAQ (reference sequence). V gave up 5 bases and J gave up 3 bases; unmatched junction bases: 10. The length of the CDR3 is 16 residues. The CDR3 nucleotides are TGTGCCAGCAGCACGACCGGGACTAGCTTAAAAGAGACCCAGTACTTC. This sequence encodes CASSTTGTSLKETQYF.

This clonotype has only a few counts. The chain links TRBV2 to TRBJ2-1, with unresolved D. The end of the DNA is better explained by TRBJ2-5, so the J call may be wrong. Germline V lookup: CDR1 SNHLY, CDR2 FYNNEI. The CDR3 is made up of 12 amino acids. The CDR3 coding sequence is TGTGCCAGCAGTTGGCAGCAAGAGACCCAGTACTTC. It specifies CASSWQQETQYF.

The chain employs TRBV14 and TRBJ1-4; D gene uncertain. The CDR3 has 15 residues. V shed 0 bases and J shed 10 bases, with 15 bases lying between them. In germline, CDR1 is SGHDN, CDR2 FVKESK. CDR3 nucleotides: TGTGCCAGCAGCCAAGAGGTTGCGGGGTGGGGAAAACTGTTTTTT. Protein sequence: CASSQEVAGWGKLFF.

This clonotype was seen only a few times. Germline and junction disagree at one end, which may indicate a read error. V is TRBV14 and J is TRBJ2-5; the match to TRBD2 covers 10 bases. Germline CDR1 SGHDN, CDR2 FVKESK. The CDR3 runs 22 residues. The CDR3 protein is CARSQDYADRLAGAIFQETQYF. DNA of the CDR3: TGTGCCCGCAGCCAAGACTACGCGGACAGGCTAGCGGGGGCCATATTTCAAGAGACCCAGTACTTC.

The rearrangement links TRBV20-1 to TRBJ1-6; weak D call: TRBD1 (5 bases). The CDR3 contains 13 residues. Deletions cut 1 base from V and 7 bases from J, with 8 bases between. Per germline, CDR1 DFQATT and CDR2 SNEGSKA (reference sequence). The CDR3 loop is CSARVGGNSPLHF. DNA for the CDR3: TGCAGTGCTAGAGTGGGGGGAAATTCACCCCTCCACTTT.

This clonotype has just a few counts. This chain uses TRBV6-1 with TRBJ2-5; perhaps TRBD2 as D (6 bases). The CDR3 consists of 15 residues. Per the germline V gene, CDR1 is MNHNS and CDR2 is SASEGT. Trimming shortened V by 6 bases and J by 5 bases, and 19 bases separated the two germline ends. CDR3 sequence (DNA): TGTGCCAGCAGGGACCCGGGACTCCCCAGGGAGACCCAGTACTTC. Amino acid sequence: CASRDPGLPRETQYF.

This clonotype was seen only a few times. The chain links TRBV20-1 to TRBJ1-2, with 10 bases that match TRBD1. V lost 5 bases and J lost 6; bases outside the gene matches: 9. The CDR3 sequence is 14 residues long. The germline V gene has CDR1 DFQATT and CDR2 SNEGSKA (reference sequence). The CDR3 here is CSAVGTGADDGYTF. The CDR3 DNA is TGCAGTGCTGTTGGGACAGGGGCAGACGATGGCTACACCTTC.

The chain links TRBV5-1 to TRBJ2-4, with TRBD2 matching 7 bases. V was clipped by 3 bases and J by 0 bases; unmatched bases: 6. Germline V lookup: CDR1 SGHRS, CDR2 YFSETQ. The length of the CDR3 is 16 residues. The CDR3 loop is CASSSNAGVAKNIQYF. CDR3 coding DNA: TGCGCCAGCAGCTCGAACGCGGGGGTAGCCAAAAACATTCAGTACTTC.

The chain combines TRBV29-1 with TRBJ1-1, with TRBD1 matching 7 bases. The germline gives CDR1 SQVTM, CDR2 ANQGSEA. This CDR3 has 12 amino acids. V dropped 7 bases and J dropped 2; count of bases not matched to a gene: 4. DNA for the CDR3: TGCAGCGCCGGACAGGCCAACACTGAAGCTTTCTTT. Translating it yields CSAGQANTEAFF.

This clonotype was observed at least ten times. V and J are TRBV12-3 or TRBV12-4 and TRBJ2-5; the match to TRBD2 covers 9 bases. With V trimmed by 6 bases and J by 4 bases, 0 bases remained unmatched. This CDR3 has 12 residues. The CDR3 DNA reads TGTGCCAGCAGACTAGCGGGAGAGACCCAGTACTTC. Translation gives CASRLAGETQYF.

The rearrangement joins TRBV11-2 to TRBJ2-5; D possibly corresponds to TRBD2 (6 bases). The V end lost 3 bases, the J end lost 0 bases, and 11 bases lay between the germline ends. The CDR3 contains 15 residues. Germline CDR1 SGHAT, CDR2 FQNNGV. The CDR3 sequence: CASSLGGSYQETQYF. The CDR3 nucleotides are TGTGCCAGCAGCTTGGGGGGATCGTACCAAGAGACCCAGTACTTC.

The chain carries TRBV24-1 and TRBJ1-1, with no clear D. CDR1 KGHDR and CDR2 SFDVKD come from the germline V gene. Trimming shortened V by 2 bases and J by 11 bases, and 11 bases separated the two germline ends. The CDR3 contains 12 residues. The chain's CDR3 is CATSDWEGRAFF. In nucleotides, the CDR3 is TGTGCCACCAGTGATTGGGAGGGTCGCGCTTTCTTT.

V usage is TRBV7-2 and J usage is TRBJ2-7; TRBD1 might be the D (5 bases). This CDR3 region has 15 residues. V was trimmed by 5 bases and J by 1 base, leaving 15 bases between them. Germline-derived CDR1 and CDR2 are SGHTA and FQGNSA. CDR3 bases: TGTGCCAGCAGCGGTGGGGCAGGAGTATCCTACGAGCAGTACTTC. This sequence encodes CASSGGAGVSYEQYF. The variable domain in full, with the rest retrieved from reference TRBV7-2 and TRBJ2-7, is GAGVSQSPSNKVTEKGKDVELRCDPISGHTALYWYRQSLGQGLEFLIYFQGNSAPDKSGLPSDRFSAERTGGSVSTLTIQRTQQEDSAVYLCASSGGAGVSYEQYFGPGTRLTVT.

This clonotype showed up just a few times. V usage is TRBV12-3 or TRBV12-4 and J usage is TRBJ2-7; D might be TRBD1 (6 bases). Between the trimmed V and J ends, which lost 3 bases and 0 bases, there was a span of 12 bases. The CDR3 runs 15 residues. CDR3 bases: TGTGCCAGCAGTTTGGCCCCGGACAGCTCCTACGAGCAGTACTTC. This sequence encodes CASSLAPDSSYEQYF.

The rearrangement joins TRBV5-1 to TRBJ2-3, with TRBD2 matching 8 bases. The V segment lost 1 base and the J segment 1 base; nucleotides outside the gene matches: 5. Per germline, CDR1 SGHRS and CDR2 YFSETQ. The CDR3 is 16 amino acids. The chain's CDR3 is CASSLYGSGGTDTQYF. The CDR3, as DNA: TGCGCCAGCAGCTTGTATGGTAGCGGGGGCACAGATACGCAGTATTTT.

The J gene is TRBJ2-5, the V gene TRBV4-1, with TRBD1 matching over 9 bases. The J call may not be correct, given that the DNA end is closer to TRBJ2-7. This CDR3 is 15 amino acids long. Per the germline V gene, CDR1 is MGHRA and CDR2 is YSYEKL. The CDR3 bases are TGCGCCAGCAGCCAAGAGGACAGGGGTACCTACGAGCAGTACTTC. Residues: CASSQEDRGTYEQYF.

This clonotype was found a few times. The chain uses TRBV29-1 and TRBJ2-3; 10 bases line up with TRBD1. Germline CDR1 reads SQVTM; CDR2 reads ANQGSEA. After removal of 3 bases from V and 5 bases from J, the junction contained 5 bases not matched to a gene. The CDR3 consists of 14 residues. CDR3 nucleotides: TGCAGCGTTGATGGACAGGGGGTTGTAGATACGCAGTATTTT. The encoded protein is CSVDGQGVVDTQYF.

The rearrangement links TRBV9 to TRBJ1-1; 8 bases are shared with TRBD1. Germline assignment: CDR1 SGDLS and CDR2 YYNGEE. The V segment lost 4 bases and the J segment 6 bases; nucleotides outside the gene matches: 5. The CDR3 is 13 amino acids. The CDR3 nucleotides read TGTGCCAGCAGCACTCGGACAGGGTCTGAAGCTTTCTTT. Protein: CASSTRTGSEAFF.

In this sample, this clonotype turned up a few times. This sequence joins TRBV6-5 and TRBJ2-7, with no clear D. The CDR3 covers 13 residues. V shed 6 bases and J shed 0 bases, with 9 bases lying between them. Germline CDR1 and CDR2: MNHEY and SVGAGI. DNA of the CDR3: TGTGCCAGCAGAGACACCAACTCCTACGAGCAGTACTTC. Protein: CASRDTNSYEQYF.

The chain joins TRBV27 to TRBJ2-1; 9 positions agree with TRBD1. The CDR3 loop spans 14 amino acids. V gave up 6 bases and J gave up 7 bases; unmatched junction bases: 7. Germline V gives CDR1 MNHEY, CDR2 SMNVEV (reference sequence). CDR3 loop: CASRTGGGINEQFF. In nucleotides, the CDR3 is TGTGCCAGCAGGACAGGGGGGGGTATAAATGAGCAGTTCTTC.

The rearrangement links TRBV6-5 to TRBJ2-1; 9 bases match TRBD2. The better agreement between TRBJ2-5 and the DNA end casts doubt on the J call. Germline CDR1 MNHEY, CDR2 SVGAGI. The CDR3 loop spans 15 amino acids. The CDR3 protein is CASRIIAGAPETQYF. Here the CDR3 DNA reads TGTGCCAGCAGAATAATAGCGGGGGCCCCGGAGACCCAGTACTTC.